The subject of this entry is one TCR beta chain. Antigen unknown. This sample stems from a study of shared clonotypes between healthy human individuals. Study-wide points: Clonotype sharing among donors was expected to depend on sequencing depth.

The table came from immunoSEQ multiplex PCR; TCRdb's copy has only in-frame clones and leaves some out. The repertoire holds 2,500,000 or so clones, with just under 95% as singletons. The germline V and J ends were trimmed by 2 bases and 2 bases, with 14 bases remaining between them. CDR3 length: 15 amino acids. CDR1 is SGHRS and CDR2 is YFSETQ in the germline V gene. This TCR was sampled from a man in his late teens or twenties in good health. Some clones in this sample may be carry-over from other donors' samples. The rearrangement links TRBV5-1 to TRBJ2-7; a possible D gene is TRBD2 (6 bases). The specimen was naive CD4+ T cells from PBMCs. Stated subset: CD45RA+ positively selected. The CDR3 loop reads CASSLVGDLTYEQYF. CDR3 coding DNA: TGCGCCAGCAGCTTAGTCGGGGACTTGACCTACGAGCAGTACTTC.